This entry features one T cell receptor beta chain sequence. The antigen is unknown. A second PCR, run for about 6 to 11 cycles, used a sample-barcoded 5' primer plus a J-beta primer mix. TCRdb analysed the 5' RACE reads with MiXCR anew, one entry per CDR3 protein. The sample includes 1 million or so distinct CDR3 sequences, under 55% seen only once; the top ten take 18%. The sample belongs to a study of blood T cells in healthy people across ages. Overall study findings and caveats: More naive CD4+ cells and higher diversity were found in long-lived than in aged donors. No conclusive comparison of naive versus antigen-experienced cells was possible with unsorted PBMCs. Estimates of diversity drawn from one million T cells were considered underestimates.

Per the germline V gene, CDR1 is MNHEY and CDR2 is SMNVEV (reference sequence). This CDR3 contains 13 residues. The V end was cut by 8 bases, the J end by 1 base, with 11 bases between. Caucasian, healthy and from Russia, the donors were aged between about 6 and 90. Input material: blood. The rearrangement uses TRBV27 and TRBJ1-2; D is unresolved. This sequence originates from a woman aged 55-75 years in good health. The CDR3 nucleotides are TGTGCCAGCTCCTCTAGGGTTAACTATGGCTACACCTTC. Amino acid sequence: CASSSRVNYGYTF.